The rows below give T cell receptor beta chains drawn from one sample of a study of blood T cell repertoires in COVID-19. Generated by immunoSEQ multiplex PCR, the TCRdb table keeps only in-frame clones and is missing some. Among some 250,000 clones listed, over 75% were seen once. Material for sequencing was PBMCs or T cells enriched from blood (not recorded which). These receptors were collected from a man aged 18 to 35 who had recovered from COVID-19. CDR3s include the opening cysteine and the closing phenylalanine or tryptophan. Fields, in order: clone size, J gene, D gene, V gene, CDR3 protein, CDR3 DNA. A D gene is named only where the DNA matches it firmly. Clone size is given for some rows only: seen once, a few or many times, or a class if the clone is expanded.

.	TRBJ2-1	.	TRBV28	CASSEYNEQFF	TGTGCCAGCAGTGAGTACAATGAGCAGTTCTTC
.	TRBJ2-7	.	TRBV30	CAWSFNRDREQYF	TGTGCCTGGAGTTTCAACAGGGACCGCGAGCAGTACTTC
.	TRBJ1-6	TRBD1	TRBV9	CASSETGNNSPLHF	TGTGCCAGCAGCGAGACAGGGAATAATTCACCCCTCCACTTT
.	TRBJ1-5	.	TRBV5-6	CASSGGRLSNQPQHF	TGTGCCAGCAGCGGGGGGAGGTTGAGCAATCAGCCCCAGCATTTT
.	TRBJ1-1	.	TRBV4-1	CASSQSQGVGNTEAFF	TGCGCCAGCAGCCAATCACAGGGAGTGGGGAACACTGAAGCTTTCTTT
.	TRBJ1-2	.	TRBV4-1	CASSQVLRGDYGYTF	TGCGCCAGCAGCCAAGTTCTCAGAGGAGACTATGGCTACACCTTC
few	TRBJ2-7	.	TRBV27	CASSITGREDEQYF	TGTGCCAGCAGTATTACAGGGAGAGAGGACGAGCAGTACTTC
few	TRBJ1-5	.	TRBV6-4	CASSDPPDRSNQPQHF	TGTGCCAGCAGTGACCCCCCGGACAGATCCAATCAGCCCCAGCATTTT
once	TRBJ2-1	.	TRBV11-3	CASSLEAQGYNEQFF	TGTGCCAGCAGCTTAGAGGCCCAGGGCTACAATGAGCAGTTCTTC
.	TRBJ2-1	.	TRBV7-9	CASSLAGGSDSYNEQFF	TGTGCCAGCAGCTTAGCTGGCGGGTCAGACTCCTACAATGAGCAGTTCTTC
.	TRBJ2-5	TRBD2	TRBV5-4	CASSLRTSGGETQYF	TGTGCCAGCAGCTTACGGACTAGCGGGGGGGAGACCCAGTACTTC
.	TRBJ2-7	TRBD1	TRBV2	CASTAGGSLEQYF	TGTGCCAGCACGGCAGGGGGTAGTCTCGAGCAGTACTTC
.	TRBJ2-7	.	TRBV10-2	CASGGGTYEQYF	TGCGCCAGCGGGGGAGGTACCTACGAGCAGTACTTC
.	TRBJ2-1	.	TRBV24-1	CATSDETSSYNEQFF	TGTGCCACCAGTGACGAGACTAGCTCCTACAATGAGCAGTTCTTC